This TCR beta chain came from a study of blood T cell repertoires in COVID-19. Here immunoSEQ multiplex PCR was the method, and the copy in TCRdb shows in-frame clones only, minus some. This table holds 150,000 or so clones, about 81% found once. Germline assignment: CDR1 SNHLY and CDR2 FYNNEI. Losses at the gene ends were 5 bases for V and 12 bases for J; bases not matched to a gene: 6. The CDR3 is made up of 13 amino acids. V gene TRBV2 combines with J gene TRBJ1-4, with TRBD1 matching 10 bases. The TCR comes from a woman in her 70s with acute or convalescent COVID-19. The sequenced material came from peripheral blood. CDR3 in DNA: TGTGCCAGCAGTCTGGACAGGGGGAGGGAACTGTTTTTT. Protein: CASSLDRGRELFF. The whole variable domain, remainder taken from reference TRBV2 and TRBJ1-4, is EPEVTQTPSHQVTQMGQEVILRCVPISNHLYFYWYRQILGQKVEFLVSFYNNEISEKSEIFDDQFSVERPDGSNFTLKIRSTKLEDSAMYFCASSLDRGRELFFGSGTQLSVL.